The 20 T cell receptor beta chains given below trace back to one sample, sequenced in a study of identical twins. TCRdb used MiXCR to reprocess the 5' RACE reads, holding one entry per CDR3 protein. This sample carries some 660,000 distinct CDR3 sequences, 8.6% of them seen once, and the ten largest clones take around 0.98%. These data are also associated with another study on yellow fever vaccine responses in identical twins.

Sequencing was performed on PBMCs. All receptors come from a woman between 18 and 30 years old in good health.

V and J are TRBV6-1 and TRBJ2-4; TRBD1 might be the D (6 bases). Between the trimmed V and J ends, which lost 6 bases and 1 base, there was a span of 25 bases. Germline V lookup: CDR1 MNHNS, CDR2 SASEGT. There are 19 residues in the CDR3. The CDR3 sequence is CASRGNTRGKIAAKNIQYF. The CDR3 nucleotides are TGTGCCAGCAGGGGTAATACCAGGGGTAAGATTGCGGCCAAAAACATTCAGTACTTC.

Regarding this clonotype: This may stem from a read error, because a much larger clone lies one nucleotide away. No conserved phenylalanine or tryptophan ends this CDR3, so it is likely a read error. The rearrangement joins TRBV5-1 to TRBJ2-4; D is possibly TRBD2 (6 bases). Germline V gene sequence: CDR1 SGHRS, CDR2 YFSETQ. This CDR3 is 15 amino acids long. V shed 3 bases and J shed 2 bases, with 12 bases lying between them. The CDR3 coding sequence is TGCGCCAGCAGCTGGGACGGGAGTTCCAAAAACATTCAGTACTCC. Protein sequence: CASSWDGSSKNIQYS.

The J gene is TRBJ2-7, the V gene TRBV5-6; D gene ambiguous. Germline V gene data show CDR1 as SGHDT and CDR2 as YYEEEE. The CDR3 sequence is 14 residues long. Trimming took 0 bases from V and 5 from J, leaving 12 bases between them. CDR3 in amino acids: CASSLGAETDEQYF. In nucleotides, the CDR3 is TGTGCCAGCAGCTTGGGGGCGGAAACCGACGAGCAGTACTTC.

CDR3: CSAVLAGAVSYNEQFF. The DNA of the CDR3 is TGCAGTGCTGTCCTAGCGGGGGCCGTCTCCTACAATGAGCAGTTCTTC. The rearrangement uses TRBV20-1 and TRBJ2-1, with TRBD2 identical over 10 bases. The CDR3 covers 16 residues. With 5 bases clipped from V and 0 bases from J, the junction kept 7 bases outside the gene matches. The germline gives CDR1 DFQATT, CDR2 SNEGSKA (reference sequence).

V usage is TRBV7-2 and J usage is TRBJ2-7; 10 positions agree with TRBD2. This CDR3 comprises 14 residues. After removal of 6 bases from V and 6 bases from J, the junction contained 8 bases not matched to a gene. Germline V gene sequence: CDR1 SGHTA, CDR2 FQGNSA. CDR3 nucleotides: TGTGCCAGCAGTCCCCTAGCGGGAGTGGGCGAGCAGTACTTC. It codes for CASSPLAGVGEQYF.

This clonotype appeared a few times. The chain couples TRBV5-1 to TRBJ2-7, with D tentatively TRBD1 (6 bases). Trimming removed 4 bases at V and 2 bases at J, with 13 bases between. Germline V gives CDR1 SGHRS, CDR2 YFSETQ. CDR3 length equals 14 residues. Written as DNA, the CDR3 is TGCGCCAGCAGCCGGACAGAGCGGCCCTACGAGCAGTACTTC. It specifies CASSRTERPYEQYF.

In its sample, this clonotype was seen many times. The chain links TRBV6-2 or TRBV6-3 to TRBJ2-5; tentative D call: TRBD1 (6 bases). The V end lost 7 bases, the J end lost 1 base, and 16 bases lay between the germline ends. Germline V CDR1 and CDR2: MNHEY, SVGEGT. CDR3 size: 15 residues. This CDR3 reads CASISAGQSQETQYF. CDR3 sequence (DNA): TGTGCCAGCATCTCCGCCGGACAGAGCCAAGAGACCCAGTACTTC.

This clonotype has a count of ten or more. The chain carries TRBV9 and TRBJ2-4, with D possibly matching TRBD1 (6 bases). The CDR3 spans 17 residues. V dropped 4 bases and J dropped 2 bases, with 19 bases sitting between them. Germline-derived CDR1 and CDR2 are SGDLS and YYNGEE. CDR3 sequence (DNA): TGTGCCAGCAGCTTATATTCGGGACAAGGTACCAAAAACATTCAGTACTTC. This sequence encodes CASSLYSGQGTKNIQYF.

This clonotype has more than one count but fewer than ten. The gene calls are TRBV20-1 and TRBJ2-7; the D gene is possibly TRBD1 (6 bases). The CDR3 has 15 amino acids. Germline CDR1 DFQATT, CDR2 SNEGSKA (reference sequence). Trimming removed 3 bases at V and 3 bases at J, with 18 bases between. The CDR3 loop is CSARGLEQGGYEQYF. The CDR3 DNA follows: TGCAGTGCTAGGGGTCTTGAACAGGGTGGCTACGAGCAGTACTTC.

This clonotype was counted a few times. The rearrangement uses TRBV11-1 and TRBJ1-3; maybe TRBD1 (5 bases). Between the trimmed V and J ends, which lost 7 bases and 2 bases, there was a span of 24 bases. CDR1 and CDR2 from the germline V gene are SGHAT and FQDESV (reference sequence). CDR3 length: 18 residues. The CDR3 DNA is TGTGCCAGCACCCGATATTTGGACACCACAGCGACTGGAAACACCATATATTTT. Encoded protein: CASTRYLDTTATGNTIYF.

The chain couples TRBV20-1 to TRBJ2-3, with D tentatively TRBD1 (5 bases). Germline CDR1 and CDR2: DFQATT and SNEGSKA (reference sequence). The CDR3 has 13 amino acids. V was trimmed by 3 bases and J by 2 bases, leaving 9 bases between them. CDR3 bases: TGCAGTGCTAGGGACATAGCCACAGATACGCAGTATTTT. Its translation: CSARDIATDTQYF.

This clonotype was observed at least ten times. This chain uses TRBV12-3 or TRBV12-4 with TRBJ2-7; D remains unclear. This CDR3 is built from 14 residues. Trimming pared 5 bases from V and 0 bases from J, leaving 11 bases between. The CDR3 sequence: CASSPSRSSYEQYF. The CDR3, as DNA: TGTGCCAGCAGTCCGAGTCGGAGCTCCTACGAGCAGTACTTC.

This clonotype has at least ten counts. This chain links TRBV12-3 or TRBV12-4 with TRBJ2-1; 8 nucleotides line up with TRBD2. This CDR3 comprises 15 residues. Losses at the gene ends were 3 bases for V and 5 bases for J; bases not matched to a gene: 6. CDR3 sequence: CASSFISGGNNEQFF. The CDR3 coding sequence is TGTGCCAGCAGTTTTATCAGCGGGGGTAACAATGAGCAGTTCTTC.

The chain combines TRBV7-2 with TRBJ2-2; D gene uncertain. V dropped 4 bases and J dropped 6 bases, with 18 bases sitting between them. The CDR3 sequence is 16 residues long. Germline CDR1 SGHTA, CDR2 FQGNSA. This CDR3 reads CASSSPPSIMAGELFF. The CDR3 DNA follows: TGTGCCAGCAGCTCACCTCCCAGTATTATGGCCGGGGAGCTGTTTTTT.

This clonotype has a handful of counts. The chain links TRBV6-1 to TRBJ2-1; D remains ambiguous. Germline CDR1 reads MNHNS; CDR2 reads SASEGT. The CDR3 runs 15 residues. Trimming removed 7 bases at V and 7 bases at J, with 20 bases between. CDR3 nucleotide sequence: TGTGCCAGCACCGCGATTTTGCCCCGCCGAAATGAGCAGTTCTTC. Protein product: CASTAILPRRNEQFF.

This clonotype appeared many times. The V and J genes are TRBV18 and TRBJ2-5; no clear D. Germline values: CDR1 KGHSH, CDR2 LQKENI. The CDR3 length is 11 residues. Trimming pared 6 bases from V and 3 bases from J, leaving 5 bases between. The CDR3 here is CASSAKETQYF. CDR3 DNA: TGTGCCAGCTCTGCCAAAGAGACCCAGTACTTC.

This clonotype was found many times. V and J are TRBV5-1 and TRBJ2-5, with TRBD2 matching 7 bases. The CDR3 loop spans 14 amino acids. Trimming removed 3 bases from V and 4 bases from J; junction bases left unmatched: 6. Germline V gene sequence: CDR1 SGHRS, CDR2 YFSETQ. The CDR3 DNA sequence: TGCGCCAGCAGCTCAGGACTAGTCGGAGAGACCCAGTACTTC. Protein sequence: CASSSGLVGETQYF.

This clonotype was seen repeatedly, ten times or more. The chain couples TRBV7-2 to TRBJ2-3; TRBD1 might be the D (6 bases). V was trimmed by 6 bases and J by 6 bases, leaving 10 bases between them. Germline V lookup: CDR1 SGHTA, CDR2 FQGNSA. The CDR3 sequence is 12 residues long. The CDR3 loop reads CASSQQGDTQYF. CDR3 nucleotides: TGTGCCAGCAGTCAACAGGGTGATACGCAGTATTTT.

In this sample, this clonotype turned up many times. The DNA of the CDR3 is TGTGCCAGCAGTGTTGAGGGGACTAGAGATACGCAGTATTTT. This gives the protein CASSVEGTRDTQYF. The J gene is TRBJ2-3, the V gene TRBV2, with 8 nucleotides matching TRBD2. From germline, CDR1 is SNHLY and CDR2 FYNNEI. The CDR3 contains 14 residues. V trimming: 4 bases; J trimming: 5 bases; junction bases outside the gene matches: 5.

This clonotype was detected a few times. J is TRBJ2-7 and V is TRBV29-1; D is unresolved. Germline V lookup: CDR1 SQVTM, CDR2 ANQGSEA. V was cut by 4 bases and J by 2 bases, with 9 bases left in between. The CDR3 consists of 12 residues. The CDR3 region has the DNA TGCAGCGTTGGGACGTCTGCCTACGAGCAGTACTTC. It yields the protein CSVGTSAYEQYF.